Sequencing of this TCR beta chain was carried out in a study of blood T cell repertoires in COVID-19. V was pared by 0 bases and J by 7 bases, with 5 bases between. The CDR3 has 12 residues. Germline CDR1 reads SGDLS; CDR2 reads YYNGEE. In the authors' workflow: Counts of nucleated cells, estimated from reference gene primer amplification, were obtained. Sequencing used immunoSEQ multiplex PCR; TCRdb keeps in-frame clones, though not all of them. V and J calls and clone size are copied from that table; D and trimming were computed from the DNA. The sample yields some 130,000 clones, about 91% seen once. A note on this clone: Additional DNA sequences in this sample encode the identical CDR3.

Sequencing was done on a sample of peripheral blood. The TCR originated in a man aged 50-59 years with acute or convalescent COVID-19. J is TRBJ1-3 and V is TRBV9; D remains ambiguous. The CDR3 DNA sequence: TGTGCCAGCAGCGTAGGCGGGAACACCATATATTTT. Amino acid sequence: CASSVGGNTIYF.